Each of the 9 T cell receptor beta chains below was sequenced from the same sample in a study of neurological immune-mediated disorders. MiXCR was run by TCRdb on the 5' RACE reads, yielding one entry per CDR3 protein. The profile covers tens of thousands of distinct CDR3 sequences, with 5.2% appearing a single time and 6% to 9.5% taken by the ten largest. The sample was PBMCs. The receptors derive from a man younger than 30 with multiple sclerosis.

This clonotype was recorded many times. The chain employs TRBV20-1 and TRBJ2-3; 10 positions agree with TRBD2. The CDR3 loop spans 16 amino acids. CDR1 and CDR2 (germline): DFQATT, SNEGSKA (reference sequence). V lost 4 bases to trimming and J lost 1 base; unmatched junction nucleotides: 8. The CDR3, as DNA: TGCAGTGCTATAGGACTAGCGGATACTCGCACAGATACGCAGTATTTT. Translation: CSAIGLADTRTDTQYF.

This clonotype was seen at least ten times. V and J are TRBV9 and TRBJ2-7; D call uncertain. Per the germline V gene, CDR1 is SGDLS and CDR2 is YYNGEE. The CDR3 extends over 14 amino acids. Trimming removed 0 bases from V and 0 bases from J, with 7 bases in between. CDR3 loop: CASSVDSPSYEQYF. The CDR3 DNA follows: TGTGCCAGCAGCGTAGATTCCCCCTCCTACGAGCAGTACTTC.

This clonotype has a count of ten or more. The DNA of the CDR3 is TGTGCCAGCAGCCAAGACAGGGGAGAGACCCAGTACTTC. This gives the protein CASSQDRGETQYF. The rearrangement uses TRBV4-2 and TRBJ2-5; D is perhaps TRBD1 (6 bases). The CDR3 runs 13 residues. In germline, CDR1 is LGHNA, CDR2 YNFKEQ. Trimming took off 0 bases at V and 4 bases at J, with 6 bases between the two ends.

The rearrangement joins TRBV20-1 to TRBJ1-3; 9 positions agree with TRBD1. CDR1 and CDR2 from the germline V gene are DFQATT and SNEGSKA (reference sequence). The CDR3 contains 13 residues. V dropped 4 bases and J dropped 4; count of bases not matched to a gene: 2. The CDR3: CSATGTGGNTIYF. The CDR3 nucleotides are TGCAGTGCTACAGGGACAGGGGGAAACACCATATATTTT.

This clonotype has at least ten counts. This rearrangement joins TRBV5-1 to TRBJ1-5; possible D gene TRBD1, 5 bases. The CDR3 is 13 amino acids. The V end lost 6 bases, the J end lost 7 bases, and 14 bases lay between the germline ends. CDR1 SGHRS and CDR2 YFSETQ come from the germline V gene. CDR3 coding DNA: TGCGCCAGCACTTCGGGGCCAGGCCAGCCCCAGCATTTT. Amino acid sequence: CASTSGPGQPQHF.

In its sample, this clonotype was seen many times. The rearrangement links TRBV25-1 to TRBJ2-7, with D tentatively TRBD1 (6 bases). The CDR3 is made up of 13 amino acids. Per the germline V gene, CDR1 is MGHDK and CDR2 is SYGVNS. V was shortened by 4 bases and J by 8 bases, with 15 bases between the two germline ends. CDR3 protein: CASSGGTIIQQYF. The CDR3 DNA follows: TGTGCCAGCAGTGGGGGGACAATTATACAGCAGTACTTC.

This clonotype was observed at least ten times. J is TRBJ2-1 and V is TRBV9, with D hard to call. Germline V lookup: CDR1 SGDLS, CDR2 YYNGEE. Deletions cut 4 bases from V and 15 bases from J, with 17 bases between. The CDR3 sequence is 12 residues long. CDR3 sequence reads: CASSSVRSVPFF. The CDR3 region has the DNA TGTGCCAGCAGCTCCGTCAGGAGCGTCCCGTTCTTC. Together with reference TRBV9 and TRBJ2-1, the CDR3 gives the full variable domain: DSGVTQTPKHLITATGQRVTLRCSPRSGDLSVYWYQQSLDQGLQFLIQYYNGEERAKGNILERFSAQQFPDLHSELNLSSLELGDSALYFCASSSVRSVPFFGPGTRLTVL.

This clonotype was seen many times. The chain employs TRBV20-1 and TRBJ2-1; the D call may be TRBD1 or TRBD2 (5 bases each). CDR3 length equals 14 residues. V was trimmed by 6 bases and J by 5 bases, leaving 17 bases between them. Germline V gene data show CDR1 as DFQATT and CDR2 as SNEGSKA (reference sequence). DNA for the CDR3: TGCAGTGCCATAGGTTGGGGGAGAAACAATGAGCAGTTCTTC. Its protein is CSAIGWGRNNEQFF.

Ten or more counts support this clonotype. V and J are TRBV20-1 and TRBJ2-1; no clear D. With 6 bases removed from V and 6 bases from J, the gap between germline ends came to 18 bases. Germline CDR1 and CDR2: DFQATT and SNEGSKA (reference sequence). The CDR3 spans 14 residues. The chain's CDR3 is CSAPPPMTGNEQFF. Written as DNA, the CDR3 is TGCAGTGCCCCCCCGCCCATGACGGGCAATGAGCAGTTCTTC.